This TCR beta chain was identified in a study of tumor T cells in aggressive B-cell lymphoma. The germline V gene has CDR1 LNHDA and CDR2 SQIVND (reference sequence). This CDR3 contains 15 residues. V lost 5 bases and J lost 4; bases outside the gene matches: 7. Produced via immunoSEQ multiplex PCR; TCRdb's table is partial and in-frame only. The sample lists just under 850 clones; more than 65% were seen once. The chain links TRBV19 to TRBJ2-1; 8 positions agree with TRBD2. Sequencing was performed on tumor tissue. The receptor was isolated from an adult with diffuse large B cell lymphoma. CDR3 in amino acids: CASSPTSGQYNEQFF. In nucleotides, the CDR3 is TGTGCCAGTAGTCCAACTAGCGGCCAATACAATGAGCAGTTCTTC. The full variable domain, rest sourced from reference TRBV19 and TRBJ2-1, is DGGITQSPKYLFRKEGQNVTLSCEQNLNHDAMYWYRQDPGQGLRLIYYSQIVNDFQKGDIAEGYSVSREKKESFPLTVTSAQKNPTAFYLCASSPTSGQYNEQFFGPGTRLTVL.